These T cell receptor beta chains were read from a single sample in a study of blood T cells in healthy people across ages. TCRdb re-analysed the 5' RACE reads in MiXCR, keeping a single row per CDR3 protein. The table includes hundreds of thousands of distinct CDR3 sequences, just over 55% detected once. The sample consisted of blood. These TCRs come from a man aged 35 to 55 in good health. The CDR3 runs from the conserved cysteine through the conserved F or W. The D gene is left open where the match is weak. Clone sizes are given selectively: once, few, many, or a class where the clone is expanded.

CASSLLIRGSSYEQYF	TGTGCCAGCAGTTTACTTATTCGCGGGTCCTCCTACGAGCAGTACTTC	TRBV28	-	-	TRBJ2-7	16
CASGTGTGVSTDTQYF	TGTGCCAGCGGTACCGGGACAGGGGTTAGCACAGATACGCAGTATTTT	TRBV28	TRBD1	-	TRBJ2-3	16
CASSFGFWGSEQYF	TGTGCCAGCAGTTTCGGGTTCTGGGGATCCGAGCAGTACTTC	TRBV28	-	-	TRBJ2-7	14
CSVEGTGREQYF	TGCAGCGTTGAGGGGACAGGGAGGGAGCAGTACTTC	TRBV29-1	TRBD1	-	TRBJ2-5	12
CASSFLRDSYGYTF	TGTGCCAGCAGCTTTCTCAGGGATTCCTATGGCTACACCTTC	TRBV27	-	-	TRBJ1-2	14
CASSEYGRGGDYGYTF	TGTGCCAGCAGTGAATACGGAAGGGGTGGAGACTATGGCTACACCTTC	TRBV25-1	-	-	TRBJ1-2	16
CSAGTGGAAGYTF	TGCAGTGCCGGGACAGGGGGCGCGGCTGGCTACACCTTC	TRBV29-1	TRBD1	few	TRBJ1-2	13
CSASSGGLTDTQYF	TGCAGTGCTAGTAGCGGGGGGTTGACAGATACGCAGTATTTT	TRBV20-1	TRBD2	-	TRBJ2-3	14
CASSVDPESEQFF	TGCGCCAGCAGCGTGGACCCCGAAAGTGAGCAGTTCTTC	TRBV5-1	-	few	TRBJ2-1	13
CSVEYSGTGQETQYF	TGCAGCGTTGAGTACTCCGGGACAGGGCAAGAGACCCAGTACTTC	TRBV29-1	TRBD1	-	TRBJ2-5	15
CSARDPFRASETQFF	TGCAGTGCTAGAGATCCATTTAGGGCGTCAGAGACCCAGTTCTTC	TRBV20-1	-	-	TRBJ2-1	15
CASSPGQGFGTDTQYF	TGTGCCAGCAGCCCGGGACAGGGTTTTGGCACAGATACGCAGTATTTT	TRBV6-4	TRBD1	-	TRBJ2-3	16
CASSLSDNNEQFF	TGTGCCAGCAGTTTATCGGACAACAATGAGCAGTTCTTC	TRBV27	-	-	TRBJ2-1	13
CASSYSAEVSPLHF	TGTGCCAGCAGTTACTCGGCGGAGGTTTCACCCCTCCACTTT	TRBV6-5	-	-	TRBJ1-6	14
CAISESASSYNEQFF	TGTGCCATCAGTGAGTCGGCTAGCTCCTACAATGAGCAGTTCTTC	TRBV10-3	-	-	TRBJ2-1	15
CASPLLAGQYF	TGTGCCAGCCCCTTACTAGCGGGGCAGTATTTT	TRBV21-1	-	-	TRBJ2-3	11
CASSQGQQFNYGYTF	TGTGCCAGCAGCCAGGGACAGCAGTTTAACTATGGCTACACCTTC	TRBV6-2/TRBV6-3	TRBD1	-	TRBJ1-2	15
CASRSFGGLNEQFF	TGTGCCAGCAGGTCCTTCGGGGGTTTGAATGAGCAGTTCTTC	TRBV28	-	-	TRBJ2-1	14
CASSPPLASGVYEQYF	TGTGCCAGCAGCCCCCCCTTGGCTAGCGGGGTGTACGAGCAGTACTTC	TRBV3-1	TRBD2	few	TRBJ2-7	16
CASSLGVSGSYEQYF	TGTGCCAGCAGCTTAGGGGTTAGCGGATCCTACGAGCAGTACTTC	TRBV7-8	-	-	TRBJ2-7	15
CASSEAYRGNEQFF	TGTGCCAGCAGTGAAGCGTACAGGGGCAATGAGCAGTTCTTC	TRBV6-1	TRBD1	-	TRBJ2-1	14
CASSELETDSREQYF	TGTGCCAGCAGTGAGTTAGAGACAGACTCTCGCGAGCAGTACTTC	TRBV2	-	-	TRBJ2-7	15
CASSSAVRGNQPQHF	TGTGCCAGCAGCTCCGCCGTGAGGGGGAATCAGCCCCAGCATTTT	TRBV11-2	-	-	TRBJ1-5	15
CASTLRQGANLDEQYF	TGTGCCAGCACCTTAAGGCAGGGGGCTAATCTGGACGAGCAGTACTTC	TRBV7-8	TRBD1	once	TRBJ2-7	16
CATSRAAGANVLTF	TGCGCCACCTCGAGGGCAGCTGGGGCCAACGTCCTGACTTTC	TRBV5-1	-	-	TRBJ2-6	14
CASSAATSYNEQFF	TGTGCCAGCAGCGCCGCCACTAGCTACAATGAGCAGTTCTTC	TRBV11-1	-	-	TRBJ2-1	14
CAISGQGQPQHF	TGTGCCATCAGTGGACAGGGACAGCCCCAGCATTTT	TRBV10-3	TRBD1	few	TRBJ1-5	12
CASSELGTAIYSGANVLTF	TGTGCCAGCAGCGAACTAGGGACTGCCATATACTCTGGGGCCAACGTCCTGACTTTC	TRBV28	-	-	TRBJ2-6	19
CASIRGSGDNEQFF	TGTGCCAGCATTAGGGGTAGCGGAGACAATGAGCAGTTCTTC	TRBV6-1	-	few	TRBJ2-1	14
CASSGGGLNEQFF	TGTGCCAGCAGCGGTGGGGGCCTGAATGAGCAGTTCTTC	TRBV9	-	-	TRBJ2-1	13
CSVDVAGTYNEQFF	TGCAGCGTTGATGTAGCGGGCACTTACAATGAGCAGTTCTTC	TRBV29-1	TRBD2	-	TRBJ2-1	14
CASSQFTSEETQYF	TGTGCCAGCAGTCAATTCACTAGCGAGGAGACCCAGTACTTC	TRBV6-5	TRBD2	-	TRBJ2-5	14
CASSQDGQLAVSTDMQYF	TGTGCCAGCAGCCAAGATGGGCAACTAGCGGTTAGCACAGATATGCAGTATTTT	TRBV4-2	TRBD2	once	TRBJ2-3	18
CASSSTTGGNEQFF	TGTGCCAGCAGCTCTACAACAGGGGGCAATGAGCAGTTCTTC	TRBV5-5	TRBD1	-	TRBJ2-1	14
CASSETTTDTQYF	TGTGCCAGCAGTGAGACTACCACAGATACGCAGTATTTT	TRBV2	-	-	TRBJ2-3	13
CSARLAGGTQYF	TGCAGTGCTCGACTAGCGGGAGGGACCCAGTACTTC	TRBV20-1	TRBD2	-	TRBJ2-5	12
CASSPYRGGNRSGANVLTF	TGTGCCAGCAGTCCTTACAGGGGCGGGAACCGCTCTGGGGCCAACGTCCTGACTTTC	TRBV28	-	-	TRBJ2-6	19
CASSLPQNYGYTF	TGCGCCAGCAGCCTACCACAGAACTATGGCTACACCTTC	TRBV5-1	-	-	TRBJ1-2	13
CATSFENNEKLFF	TGTGCCACCTCTTTCGAAAATAATGAAAAACTGTTTTTT	TRBV10-3	-	-	TRBJ1-4	13